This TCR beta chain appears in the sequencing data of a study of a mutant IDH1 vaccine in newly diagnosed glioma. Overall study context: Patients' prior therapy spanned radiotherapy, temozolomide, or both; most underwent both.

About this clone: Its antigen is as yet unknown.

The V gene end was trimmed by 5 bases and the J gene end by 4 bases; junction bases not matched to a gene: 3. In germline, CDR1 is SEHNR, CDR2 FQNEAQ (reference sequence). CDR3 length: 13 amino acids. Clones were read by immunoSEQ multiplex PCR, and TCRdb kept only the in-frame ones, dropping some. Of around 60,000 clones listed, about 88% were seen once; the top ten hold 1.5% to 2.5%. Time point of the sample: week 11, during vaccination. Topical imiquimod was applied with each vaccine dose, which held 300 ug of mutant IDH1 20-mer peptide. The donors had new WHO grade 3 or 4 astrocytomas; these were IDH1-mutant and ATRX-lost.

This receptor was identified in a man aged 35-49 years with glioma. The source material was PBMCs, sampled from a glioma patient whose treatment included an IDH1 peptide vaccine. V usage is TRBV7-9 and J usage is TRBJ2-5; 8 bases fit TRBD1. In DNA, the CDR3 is TGTGCCAGCAGCGCCGACAGGGGAGAGACCCAGTACTTC. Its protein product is CASSADRGETQYF.